The T cell receptor (beta chain) under discussion was sequenced for a study of cytomegalovirus exposure and HLA in healthy donors. Points from the study as a whole: In vitro experiments confirmed that three CMV-associated chains were specific for CMV antigens. The majority of TCR sequences were rare, yet some public TCRs appeared in many donors.

This CDR3 spans 15 amino acids. Trimming pared 0 bases from V and 6 bases from J, leaving 15 bases between. Germline V gives CDR1 SGDLS, CDR2 YYNGEE. As for this clone: Its antigen is not identified.

Profiled with immunoSEQ multiplex PCR; TCRdb holds only in-frame clones, not every one. The repertoire holds roughly 250,000 clones, with approximately 90% as singletons. J is TRBJ1-1 and V is TRBV9; D gene ambiguous. The specimen sequenced was PBMCs. This clonotype was obtained from a man between 18 and 35 years old in good health and CMV-seronegative. Written as DNA, the CDR3 is TGTGCCAGCAGCGTAGGGCCCCCCGCATTATCTGAAGCTTTCTTT. Translation gives CASSVGPPALSEAFF.